Listed below are T cell receptor beta chains from one sample, sequenced in a study of cytomegalovirus exposure and HLA in healthy donors. Only in-frame clones appear in the TCRdb table, and some are missing; sequencing was by immunoSEQ multiplex PCR. The sample consists of 60,000 to 100,000 clones, 60% to 85% of them appearing once. The sample was PBMCs. The receptors were gathered from a man in his forties in good health and CMV-seronegative. Each CDR3 is given with its conserved first and last residue. Fields, in order: J gene, CDR3 length, V gene, D gene, clone size, CDR3 protein, CDR3 DNA. A D gene is named only where the DNA matches it firmly. Clone size, where shown, is once, few, many, or a class for clones that have expanded.

TRBJ1-1 13 TRBV5-6 . few CASSLISHYEAFF TGTGCCAGCAGCTTGATCAGTCATTATGAAGCTTTCTTT
TRBJ1-5 13 TRBV11-2 TRBD1 . CASSLGGQQPQHF TGTGCCAGCAGCTTAGGGGGACAGCAGCCCCAGCATTTT
TRBJ2-7 17 TRBV10-3 TRBD2 . CATQGTSGSSSAYEQYF TGTGCCACCCAAGGGACTAGCGGGAGTTCATCGGCCTACGAGCAGTACTTC
TRBJ2-5 15 TRBV7-2 . . CASSLALVPQETQYF TGTGCCAGCAGCTTAGCGTTAGTCCCGCAAGAGACCCAGTACTTC
TRBJ2-3 14 TRBV28 TRBD2 . CASRPSGGGDTQYF TGTGCCAGCAGGCCTAGCGGGGGAGGGGATACGCAGTATTTT
TRBJ2-1 15 TRBV6-4 TRBD1 . CASSANPWTGGEQFF TGTGCCAGTTCCGCAAACCCCTGGACAGGCGGTGAGCAGTTCTTC
TRBJ2-3 14 TRBV28 TRBD2 . CASSLAGGTDTQYF TGTGCCAGCAGTTTGGCGGGGGGCACAGATACGCAGTATTTT
TRBJ2-1 21 TRBV5-1 TRBD2 . CAGSRWGGASGALRDYNEQFF TGCGCCGGCAGCCGTTGGGGGGGCGCTAGCGGGGCACTGAGGGACTACAATGAGCAGTTCTTC
TRBJ1-5 13 TRBV11-1 . . CASSLTRGQPQHF TGTGCCAGCAGCTTAACCAGGGGCCAGCCCCAGCATTTT
TRBJ2-1 18 TRBV11-3 TRBD2 . CASSFGLAGGGSYNEQFF TGTGCCAGCAGTTTCGGACTAGCGGGAGGCGGCTCCTACAATGAGCAGTTCTTC
TRBJ1-3 14 TRBV27 TRBD1 few CASSLAGGGNTIYF TGTGCCAGCAGTTTAGCAGGGGGCGGAAACACCATATATTTT
TRBJ2-7 15 TRBV6-1 TRBD2 . CASSTRTSGRYEQYF TGTGCCAGCAGTACTCGGACTAGCGGGAGGTACGAGCAGTACTTC
TRBJ1-5 12 TRBV28 . . CASRVGNQPQHF TGTGCCAGCAGGGTAGGCAATCAGCCCCAGCATTTT
TRBJ2-5 15 TRBV27 . . CASSPLQGAGETQYF TGTGCCAGCAGTCCATTACAGGGAGCGGGGGAGACCCAGTACTTC
TRBJ1-1 14 TRBV6-1 . . CASSGSGGGTEAFF TGTGCCAGCAGTGGCTCGGGGGGTGGCACTGAAGCTTTCTTT
TRBJ2-3 18 TRBV27 . . CASSSTGRGTASTDTQYF TGTGCCAGCAGTTCGACAGGCCGTGGGACCGCTAGCACAGATACGCAGTATTTT
TRBJ2-5 13 TRBV5-1 . . CASRYGEQETQYF TGCGCCAGCAGATATGGGGAGCAAGAGACCCAGTACTTC
TRBJ2-3 16 TRBV2 . . CASRGGRTGNPDTQYF TGTGCCAGCAGGGGGGGGCGGACAGGGAACCCAGATACGCAGTATTTT
TRBJ1-2 14 TRBV28 . . CASSLTRINYGYTF TGTGCCAGCAGTTTGACAAGGATTAACTATGGCTACACCTTC
TRBJ2-5 15 TRBV9 . . CASSGSGGAQETQYF TGTGCCAGCAGCGGTAGCGGAGGGGCCCAAGAGACCCAGTACTTC
TRBJ2-5 17 TRBV19 TRBD2 . CASSIGSAGGPGETQYF TGTGCCAGTAGTATCGGTTCCGCGGGAGGGCCGGGTGAGACCCAGTACTTC
TRBJ1-1 14 TRBV14 . . CASSPRIQGTEAFF TGTGCCAGCAGCCCCAGAATTCAGGGGACTGAAGCTTTCTTT
TRBJ1-2 14 TRBV19 . . CASSIRTVDYGYTF TGTGCCAGTAGTATTAGGACAGTGGACTATGGCTACACCTTC
TRBJ2-1 15 TRBV19 . . CASSLQGGRNNEQFF TGTGCCAGTAGTCTCCAGGGAGGCCGAAACAATGAGCAGTTCTTC
TRBJ1-4 15 TRBV7-9 . once CASSLEQGSNEKLFF TGTGCCAGCAGCTTAGAACAGGGCTCCAATGAAAAACTGTTTTTT
TRBJ1-1 12 TRBV2 . . CASRELNTEAFF TGTGCCAGCAGGGAGCTGAACACTGAAGCTTTCTTT
TRBJ1-1 14 TRBV4-1 . . CASSRPRANTEAFF TGCGCCAGCAGCCGTCCCAGGGCAAACACTGAAGCTTTCTTT
TRBJ1-1 12 TRBV28 TRBD1 few CASSAGGTEAFF TGTGCCAGCAGCGCAGGGGGCACTGAAGCTTTCTTT
TRBJ2-7 16 TRBV2 TRBD1 once CASSANPGTGGYEQYF TGTGCCAGCAGTGCAAACCCCGGGACAGGGGGCTACGAGCAGTACTTC
TRBJ1-2 15 TRBV10-3 . . CAISAERPERYGYTF TGTGCCATCAGTGCGGAAAGGCCCGAGCGGTATGGCTACACCTTC
TRBJ2-7 15 TRBV5-1 . . CASSLGGGVSYEQYF TGCGCCAGCAGCTTGGGAGGGGGAGTCTCCTACGAGCAGTACTTC
TRBJ2-3 15 TRBV2 TRBD1 . CASSDGTGGPDTQYF TGTGCCAGCAGTGACGGGACAGGGGGTCCAGATACGCAGTATTTT
TRBJ2-7 15 TRBV4-1 . . CASSQFGTHSYEQYF TGCGCCAGCAGCCAATTTGGGACTCACTCCTACGAGCAGTACTTC
TRBJ2-7 16 TRBV5-1 . . CASSPDPLGGSYEQYF TGCGCCAGCAGCCCAGACCCCCTCGGGGGCTCCTACGAGCAGTACTTC
TRBJ1-5 14 TRBV15 . . CATSRDLEAQPQHF TGTGCCACCAGCAGAGATCTAGAGGCTCAGCCCCAGCATTTT
TRBJ2-2 12 TRBV2 . . CATTGYSGELFF TGTGCCACCACAGGGTATTCCGGGGAGCTGTTTTTT
TRBJ1-1 14 TRBV6-5 TRBD1 . CASSWGTANTEAFF TGTGCCAGCAGTTGGGGGACAGCGAACACTGAAGCTTTCTTT
TRBJ2-1 16 TRBV18 TRBD2 . CASSPRGTSGDNEQFF TGTGCCAGCTCACCTCGGGGGACTAGCGGCGACAATGAGCAGTTCTTC